The 21 T cell receptor beta chains below come from one sample, sequenced in a study of cytotoxic CD8 clonotypes in ibrutinib-treated CLL. Clones were sequenced by immunoSEQ multiplex PCR, and TCRdb holds only the in-frame ones, with some missing. The sample lists approximately 30,000 clones, roughly 69% occurring once. The input for sequencing was PBMCs, taken after 24 months of ibrutinib treatment. All receptors derive from a human donor with chronic lymphocytic leukemia.

For this clone: At one boundary the junction diverges from the germline segment, which might be a read error. The rearrangement joins TRBV5-1 to TRBJ1-1; TRBD1 is a possible D gene (5 bases). This CDR3 has 14 amino acids. CDR1 is SGHRS, CDR2 YFSETQ, per germline. Here the CDR3 reads CASSLDRGGVQTVF. The CDR3 nucleotides are TGCGCCAGCAGCTTGGATAGGGGTGGGGTACAAACTGTCTTT.

The chain carries TRBV29-1 and TRBJ2-7, with a possible D match to TRBD1 (6 bases). Per the germline V gene, CDR1 is SQVTM and CDR2 is ANQGSEA. The CDR3 has 13 residues. V shed 2 bases and J shed 5 bases, with 13 bases lying between them. Here the CDR3 DNA reads TGCAGCGTTGAAATTATACAGGGTAACGAGCAGTACTTC. Its translation: CSVEIIQGNEQYF.

The J gene is TRBJ1-6, the V gene TRBV28, with TRBD1 as a possible D gene (5 bases). V was pared by 6 bases and J by 13 bases, with 16 bases between. CDR3 length: 13 amino acids. Germline V gene lookup returns CDR1 MDHEN and CDR2 SYDVKM. The CDR3: CASRSRGNLPLHF. CDR3 coding DNA: TGTGCCAGCAGGAGTCGGGGGAATCTGCCCCTCCACTTT.

The V call is TRBV5-1, the J call TRBJ1-5; a possible D gene is TRBD1 (5 bases). From germline, CDR1 is SGHRS and CDR2 YFSETQ. This CDR3 is built from 15 residues. CDR3 region: CATLNGTAGDQPQHF. For the CDR3, the DNA is TGCGCTACTCTTAACGGGACGGCCGGGGATCAGCCCCAGCATTTT. Complete variable domain (other parts from reference TRBV5-1 and TRBJ1-5): KAGVTQTPRYLIKTRGQQVTLSCSPISGHRSVSWYQQTPGQGLQFLFEYFSETQRNKGNFPGRFSGRQFSNSRSEMNVSTLELGDSALYLCATLNGTAGDQPQHFGDGTRLSIL.

The chain has TRBV4-1 and TRBJ2-7, with D possibly being TRBD1 or TRBD2 (6 bases each). Germline V gives CDR1 MGHRA, CDR2 YSYEKL. The CDR3 consists of 14 residues. V was trimmed by 0 bases and J by 7 bases, leaving 13 bases between them. The CDR3 nucleotides are TGCGCCAGCAGCCAAGAATGGGGGGCTCGTGAGCAGTACTTC. Translation gives CASSQEWGAREQYF.

The chain links TRBV30 to TRBJ2-3; D is unresolved. With 4 bases removed from V and 6 bases from J, the gap between germline ends came to 11 bases. The CDR3 totals 12 residues. Germline assignment: CDR1 GTSNPN and CDR2 SVGIG (reference sequence). The CDR3 reads CAWTKSVDTQYF. For the CDR3, the DNA is TGTGCCTGGACCAAAAGCGTGGATACGCAGTATTTT.

The genes are TRBV5-1 and TRBJ2-5, with D perhaps being TRBD1 or TRBD2 (5 bases each). V was pared by 2 bases and J by 5 bases, with 10 bases between. Germline V gene sequence: CDR1 SGHRS, CDR2 YFSETQ. This CDR3 is 13 amino acids long. The CDR3 bases are TGCGCCAGCAGCTTCCGGGGCCTGGAGACCCAGTACTTC. Its protein product is CASSFRGLETQYF. Filled out from reference TRBV5-1 and TRBJ2-5, the complete variable domain reads KAGVTQTPRYLIKTRGQQVTLSCSPISGHRSVSWYQQTPGQGLQFLFEYFSETQRNKGNFPGRFSGRQFSNSRSEMNVSTLELGDSALYLCASSFRGLETQYFGPGTRLLVL.

The rearrangement links TRBV7-9 to TRBJ2-5; 13 bases agree with TRBD2. V trimming: 5 bases; J trimming: 2 bases; junction bases outside the gene matches: 14. CDR3 length: 19 residues. The germline gives CDR1 SEHNR, CDR2 FQNEAQ (reference sequence). CDR3 sequence reads: CASSLGTGLAGIRQETQYF. CDR3 sequence (DNA): TGTGCCAGCAGCCTCGGAACGGGACTAGCGGGGATCCGACAAGAGACCCAGTACTTC.

The V and J genes are TRBV29-1 and TRBJ2-5, with 11 positions matching TRBD2. J gave up 6 bases and V 6 bases, and 12 bases lay outside the gene matches. The germline gives CDR1 SQVTM, CDR2 ANQGSEA. This CDR3 has 15 amino acids. The CDR3 reads CSVVPISGGAKTQYF. The CDR3 nucleotides read TGCAGCGTCGTCCCGATTAGCGGGGGGGCTAAGACCCAGTACTTC.

J is TRBJ1-5 and V is TRBV15, with no clear D. CDR3 length equals 15 residues. V dropped 6 bases and J dropped 0 bases, with 12 bases sitting between them. The germline gives CDR1 LNHNV, CDR2 YYDKDF (reference sequence). CDR3 residues: CATSDDGDSNQPQHF. CDR3 DNA sequence: TGTGCCACCAGTGACGACGGAGATAGCAATCAGCCCCAGCATTTT.

This chain uses TRBV2 with TRBJ2-7; D could derive from TRBD1 or TRBD2 (5 bases each). This CDR3 has 14 residues. Germline V CDR1 and CDR2: SNHLY, FYNNEI. V gave up 1 base and J gave up 5 bases, with 12 bases separating them. CDR3 nucleotides: TGTGCCAGCAGTGAAGAAGGGACCGCCGACGAGCAGTACTTC. Translating it yields CASSEEGTADEQYF.

The chain recombines TRBV18 with TRBJ1-6; D unresolved. The germline V gene encodes CDR1 KGHSH and CDR2 LQKENI. The V gene lost 0 bases and the J gene lost 10 bases, with 13 bases spanning the gap. The CDR3 is made up of 15 amino acids. The CDR3 region is CASSPPQGGQSPLHF. The DNA of the CDR3 is TGTGCCAGCTCACCACCGCAAGGAGGGCAATCACCCCTCCACTTT.

The V gene is TRBV7-2, the J gene TRBJ2-2; TRBD1 matches at 10 bases. After removal of 4 bases from V and 7 bases from J, the junction contained 9 bases not matched to a gene. Per the germline V gene, CDR1 is SGHTA and CDR2 is FQGNSA. The CDR3 is 16 amino acids. This chain's CDR3 is CASSSTGGVWGGELFF. CDR3 nucleotides: TGTGCCAGCAGCTCGACAGGGGGCGTTTGGGGCGGGGAGCTGTTTTTT.

This clone was counted a few times. V is TRBV6-5 and J is TRBJ1-2; 9 nucleotides line up with TRBD1. The V gene's germline CDR1 is MNHEY and CDR2 SVGAGI. V dropped 5 bases and J dropped 6; count of bases not matched to a gene: 10. The CDR3 is made up of 15 amino acids. CDR3 region: CASSTGQGYGDGYTF. DNA of the CDR3: TGTGCCAGCAGTACGGGACAGGGATATGGTGATGGCTACACCTTC.

The rearrangement links TRBV6-5 to TRBJ2-3; D ambiguous. With 6 bases removed from V and 6 bases from J, the gap between germline ends came to 13 bases. This CDR3 is 13 amino acids long. CDR1 and CDR2 (germline): MNHEY, SVGAGI. The CDR3 is CASSKTVQDTQYF. CDR3 sequence (DNA): TGTGCCAGCAGCAAAACTGTCCAGGATACGCAGTATTTT.

The chain links TRBV28 to TRBJ2-7, with D unresolved. Between the trimmed V and J ends, which lost 3 bases and 2 bases, there was a span of 5 bases. This CDR3 is 12 amino acids long. The germline gives CDR1 MDHEN, CDR2 SYDVKM. The CDR3 sequence is CASSFRPYEQYF. For the CDR3, the DNA is TGTGCCAGCAGTTTTAGGCCCTACGAGCAGTACTTC. Drawing the rest from reference TRBV28 and TRBJ2-7, the complete variable domain is DVKVTQSSRYLVKRTGEKVFLECVQDMDHENMFWYRQDPGLGLRLIYFSYDVKMKEKGDIPEGYSVSREKKERFSLILESASTNQTSMYLCASSFRPYEQYFGPGTRLTVT.

The V call is TRBV19, the J call TRBJ2-7; the D gene could be TRBD1 or TRBD2 (5 bases each). The V end lost 6 bases, the J end lost 2 bases, and 17 bases lay between the germline ends. The CDR3 has 15 amino acids. Germline CDR1 LNHDA, CDR2 SQIVND (reference sequence). The CDR3 coding sequence is TGTGCCAGTAGACCCGGGACCGGCGGCCCCTACGAGCAGTACTTC. This codes for CASRPGTGGPYEQYF.

This chain links TRBV11-3 with TRBJ2-1; TRBD2 is a possible D gene (7 bases). Germline loops: CDR1 SGHNT, CDR2 YENEEA. The V end lost 5 bases, the J end lost 1 base, and 24 bases lay between the germline ends. The CDR3 has 19 residues. The DNA for the CDR3 is TGTGCCAGCAGCCCGGGGGCGGGGGCCCTACAGGGTTCCTACAATGAGCAGTTCTTC. Amino acids: CASSPGAGALQGSYNEQFF.

The rearrangement uses TRBV11-3 and TRBJ1-1; no definite D call. Per the germline V gene, CDR1 is SGHNT and CDR2 is YENEEA. The CDR3 extends over 13 amino acids. V gave up 3 bases and J gave up 1 base, with 6 bases separating them. The CDR3 region is CASSFSPNTEAFF. DNA of the CDR3: TGTGCCAGCAGCTTTTCCCCGAACACTGAAGCTTTCTTT. The full variable domain, in which reference TRBV11-3 and TRBJ1-1 provide the parts outside the CDR3, is EAGVVQSPRYKIIEKKQPVAFWCNPISGHNTLYWYLQNLGQGPELLIRYENEEAVDDSQLPKDRFSAERLKGVDSTLKIQPAELGDSAVYLCASSFSPNTEAFFGQGTRLTVV.

The chain links TRBV6-1 to TRBJ2-7, with D tentatively TRBD2 (5 bases). The CDR3 loop spans 12 amino acids. With 8 bases removed from V and 3 bases from J, the gap between germline ends came to 11 bases. Germline values: CDR1 MNHNS, CDR2 SASEGT. CDR3 DNA sequence: TGTGCCAGCCTAAAACTAGACTACGAGCAGTACTTC. Its protein is CASLKLDYEQYF.

The chain joins TRBV30 to TRBJ1-2; D remains ambiguous. This CDR3 comprises 11 residues. Trimming removed 7 bases from V and 8 bases from J, with 14 bases in between. CDR1 is GTSNPN, CDR2 SVGIG, per germline (reference sequence). The CDR3 spells CAYWTLGGYTF. CDR3 DNA: TGTGCCTATTGGACCCTCGGGGGCTACACCTTC.